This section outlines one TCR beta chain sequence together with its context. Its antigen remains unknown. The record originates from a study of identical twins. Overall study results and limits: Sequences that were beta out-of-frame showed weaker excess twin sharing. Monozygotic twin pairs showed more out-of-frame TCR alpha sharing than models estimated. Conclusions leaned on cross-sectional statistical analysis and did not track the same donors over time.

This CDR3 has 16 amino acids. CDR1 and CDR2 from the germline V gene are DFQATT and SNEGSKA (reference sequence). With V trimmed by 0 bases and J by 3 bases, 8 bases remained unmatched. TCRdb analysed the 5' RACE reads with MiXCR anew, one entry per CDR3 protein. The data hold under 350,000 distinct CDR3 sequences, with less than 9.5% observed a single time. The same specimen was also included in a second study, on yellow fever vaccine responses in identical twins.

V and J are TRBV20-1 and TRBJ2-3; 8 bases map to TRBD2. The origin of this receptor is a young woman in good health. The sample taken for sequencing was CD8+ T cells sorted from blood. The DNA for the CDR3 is TGCAGTGCTAGAGATAACCTAGCGGGCTTTACAGATACGCAGTATTTT. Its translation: CSARDNLAGFTDTQYF.